This T cell receptor beta chain was recorded in a study of blood T cell repertoires in COVID-19. The length of the CDR3 is 16 residues. Germline V lookup: CDR1 KGHDR, CDR2 SFDVKD. With V trimmed by 3 bases and J by 1 base, 5 bases remained unmatched. Clones were sequenced by immunoSEQ multiplex PCR, and TCRdb holds only the in-frame ones, with some missing. The data contain 80,000 to 95,000 clones, less than 80% of them singletons. The chain has TRBV24-1 and TRBJ2-5, with 9 bases matching TRBD1. The receptor's source is a woman between 50 and 59 years old with acute or convalescent COVID-19. The sample consisted of peripheral blood. The CDR3 nucleotides are TGTGCCACCAGTGATCCCGGACAGGGGAGCCAAGAGACCCAGTACTTC. Translated, it gives CATSDPGQGSQETQYF.